This TCR beta chain was captured in a study of identical twins. TCRdb re-called the 5' RACE reads through MiXCR, storing one row per CDR3 protein. The sample consists of about 1.7 million distinct CDR3 sequences, 25% to 35% of them appearing once. This clonotype has just a few counts. In germline, CDR1 is MGHDK, CDR2 SYGVNS. There are 14 residues in the CDR3. V lost 5 bases, J lost 1 base, and 8 bases lay in between. The specimen sequenced was cord blood. The J gene is TRBJ2-2, the V gene TRBV25-1, with unresolved D. This receptor was taken from a newborn girl in good health. CDR3 protein: CASSSSRNTGELFF. The CDR3 coding sequence is TGTGCCAGCAGTTCTTCTAGGAACACCGGGGAGCTGTTTTTT.